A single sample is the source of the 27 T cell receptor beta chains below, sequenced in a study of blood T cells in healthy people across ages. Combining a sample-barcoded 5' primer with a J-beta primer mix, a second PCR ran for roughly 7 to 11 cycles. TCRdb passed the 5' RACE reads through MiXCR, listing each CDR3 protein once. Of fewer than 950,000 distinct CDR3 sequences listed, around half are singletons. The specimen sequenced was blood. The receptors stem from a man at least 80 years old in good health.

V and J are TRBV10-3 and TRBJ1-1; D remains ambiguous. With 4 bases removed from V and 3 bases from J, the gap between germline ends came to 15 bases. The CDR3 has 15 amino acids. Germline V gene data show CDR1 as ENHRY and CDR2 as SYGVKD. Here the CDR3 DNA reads TGTGCCATCAGTGGAAAGGGAAATAAGGACACTGAAGCTTTCTTT. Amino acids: CAISGKGNKDTEAFF.

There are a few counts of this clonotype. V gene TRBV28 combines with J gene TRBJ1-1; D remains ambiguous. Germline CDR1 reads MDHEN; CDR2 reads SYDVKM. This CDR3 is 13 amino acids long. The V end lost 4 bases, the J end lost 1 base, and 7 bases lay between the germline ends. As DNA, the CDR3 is TGTGCCAGCAGTTCTCTCACGAACACTGAAGCTTTCTTT. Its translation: CASSSLTNTEAFF. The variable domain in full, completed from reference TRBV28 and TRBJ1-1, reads DVKVTQSSRYLVKRTGEKVFLECVQDMDHENMFWYRQDPGLGLRLIYFSYDVKMKEKGDIPEGYSVSREKKERFSLILESASTNQTSMYLCASSSLTNTEAFFGQGTRLTVV.

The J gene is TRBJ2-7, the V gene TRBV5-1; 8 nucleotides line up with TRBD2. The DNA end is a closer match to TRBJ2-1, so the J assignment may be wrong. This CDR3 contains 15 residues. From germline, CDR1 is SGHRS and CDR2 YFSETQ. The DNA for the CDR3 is TGCGCCAGCAGCCTAACGGGAGGGCCCATGAATGAGCAGTTCTTC. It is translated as CASSLTGGPMNEQFF.

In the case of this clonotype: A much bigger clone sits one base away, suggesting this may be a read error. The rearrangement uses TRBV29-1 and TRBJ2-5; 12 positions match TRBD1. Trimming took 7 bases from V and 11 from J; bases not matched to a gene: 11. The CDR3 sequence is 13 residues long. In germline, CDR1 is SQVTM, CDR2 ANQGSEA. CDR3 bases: TGCAGCGGGGAGGGACAGGGGGCGGTTGAGCAGTACTTC. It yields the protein CSGEGQGAVEQYF.

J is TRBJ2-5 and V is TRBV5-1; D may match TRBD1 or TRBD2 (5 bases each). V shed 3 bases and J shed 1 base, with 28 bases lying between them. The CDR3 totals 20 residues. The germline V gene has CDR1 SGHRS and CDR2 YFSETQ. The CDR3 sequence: CASSSITPPGRTIRQETQYF. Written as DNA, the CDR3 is TGCGCCAGCAGCTCGATAACCCCACCGGGACGGACGATTCGCCAAGAGACCCAGTACTTC. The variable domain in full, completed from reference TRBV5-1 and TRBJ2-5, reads KAGVTQTPRYLIKTRGQQVTLSCSPISGHRSVSWYQQTPGQGLQFLFEYFSETQRNKGNFPGRFSGRQFSNSRSEMNVSTLELGDSALYLCASSSITPPGRTIRQETQYFGPGTRLLVL.

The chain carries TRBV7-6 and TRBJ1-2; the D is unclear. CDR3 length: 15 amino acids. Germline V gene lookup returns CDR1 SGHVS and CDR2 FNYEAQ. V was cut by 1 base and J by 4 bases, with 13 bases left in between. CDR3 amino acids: CASSLDGRTGYGYTF. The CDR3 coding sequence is TGTGCCAGCAGCTTAGACGGCAGGACTGGCTATGGCTACACCTTC.

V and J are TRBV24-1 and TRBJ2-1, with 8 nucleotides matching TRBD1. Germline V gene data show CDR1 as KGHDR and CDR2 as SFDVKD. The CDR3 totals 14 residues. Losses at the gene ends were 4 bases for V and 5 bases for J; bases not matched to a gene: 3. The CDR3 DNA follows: TGTGCCACCAGTGAAGGGACAGGCAACAATGAGCAGTTCTTC. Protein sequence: CATSEGTGNNEQFF.

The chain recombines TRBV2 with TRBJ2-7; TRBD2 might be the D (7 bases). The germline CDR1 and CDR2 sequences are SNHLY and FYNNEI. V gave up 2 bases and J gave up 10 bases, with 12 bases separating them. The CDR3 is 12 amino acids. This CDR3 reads CASSELGGRQYF. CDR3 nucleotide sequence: TGTGCCAGCAGTGAATTGGGGGGGCGACAGTACTTC.

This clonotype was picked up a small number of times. The CDR3 spells CASSPALAGEQFF. In DNA form, the CDR3 reads TGTGCCAGCAGCCCAGCCTTAGCGGGAGAGCAGTTCTTC. The chain combines TRBV7-3 with TRBJ2-1, with TRBD2 matching 8 bases. CDR1 is SGHTA and CDR2 is FQGTGA in the germline V gene. This CDR3 is built from 13 residues. V shed 5 bases and J 10 bases; nucleotides not matched to a gene: 7.

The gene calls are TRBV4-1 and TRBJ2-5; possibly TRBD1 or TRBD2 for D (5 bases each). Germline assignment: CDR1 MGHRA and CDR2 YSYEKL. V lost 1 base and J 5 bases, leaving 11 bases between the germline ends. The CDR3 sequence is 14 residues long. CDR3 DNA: TGCGCCAGCAGCCAAGTTGGGACCCCTGAGACCCAGTACTTC. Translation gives CASSQVGTPETQYF.

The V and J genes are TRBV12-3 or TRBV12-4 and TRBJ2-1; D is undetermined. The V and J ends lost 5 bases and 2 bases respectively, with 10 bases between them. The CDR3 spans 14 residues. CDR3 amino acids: CASSGAGTYNEQFF. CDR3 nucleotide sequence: TGTGCCAGCAGTGGCGCTGGCACCTACAATGAGCAGTTCTTC.

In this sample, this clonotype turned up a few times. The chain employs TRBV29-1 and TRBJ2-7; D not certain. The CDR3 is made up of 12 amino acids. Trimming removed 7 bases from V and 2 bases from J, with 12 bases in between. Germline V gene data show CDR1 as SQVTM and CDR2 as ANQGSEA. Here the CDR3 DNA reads TGCAGCGCAGCCCGGGCTCCCTACGAGCAGTACTTC. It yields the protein CSAARAPYEQYF.

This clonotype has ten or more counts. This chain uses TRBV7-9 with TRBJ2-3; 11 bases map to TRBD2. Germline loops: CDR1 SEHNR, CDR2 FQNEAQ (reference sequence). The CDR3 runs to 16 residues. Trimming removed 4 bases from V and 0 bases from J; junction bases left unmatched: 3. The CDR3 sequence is CASSSGLAGSTDTQYF. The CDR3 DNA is TGTGCCAGCAGCTCTGGACTAGCGGGTAGCACAGATACGCAGTATTTT.

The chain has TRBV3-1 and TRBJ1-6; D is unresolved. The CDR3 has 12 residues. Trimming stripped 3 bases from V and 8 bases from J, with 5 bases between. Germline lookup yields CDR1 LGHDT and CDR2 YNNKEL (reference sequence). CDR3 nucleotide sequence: TGTGCCAGCAGCCATGACGATTCACCCCTCCACTTT. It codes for CASSHDDSPLHF.

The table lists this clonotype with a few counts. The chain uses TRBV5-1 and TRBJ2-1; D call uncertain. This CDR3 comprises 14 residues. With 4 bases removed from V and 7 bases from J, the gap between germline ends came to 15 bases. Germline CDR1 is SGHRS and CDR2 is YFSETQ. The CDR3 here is CASSLRPAWNEQFF. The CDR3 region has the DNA TGCGCCAGCAGCCTCAGACCCGCGTGGAATGAGCAGTTCTTC.

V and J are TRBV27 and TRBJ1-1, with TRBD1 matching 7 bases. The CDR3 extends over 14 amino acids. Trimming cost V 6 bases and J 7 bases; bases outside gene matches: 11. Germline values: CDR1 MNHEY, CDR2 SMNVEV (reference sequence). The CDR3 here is CASRPRDRVGEAFF. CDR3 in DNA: TGTGCCAGCAGACCCAGAGACAGGGTTGGTGAAGCTTTCTTT.

The CDR3 DNA sequence: TGTGCCAGCAGCTTAGTTCCGAGCGGGTCTACCTACGAGCAGTACTTC. Its translation is CASSLVPSGSTYEQYF. The chain uses TRBV7-2 and TRBJ2-5, with D possibly matching TRBD2 (6 bases). The J call may be wrong; the DNA end is better matched by TRBJ2-7. Germline V gives CDR1 SGHTA, CDR2 FQGNSA. The CDR3 loop spans 16 amino acids.

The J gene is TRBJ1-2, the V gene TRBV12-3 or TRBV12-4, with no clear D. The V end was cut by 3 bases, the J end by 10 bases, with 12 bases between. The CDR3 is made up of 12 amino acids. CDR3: CASSLETAVYTF. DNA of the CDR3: TGTGCCAGCAGTTTGGAGACGGCGGTCTACACCTTC.

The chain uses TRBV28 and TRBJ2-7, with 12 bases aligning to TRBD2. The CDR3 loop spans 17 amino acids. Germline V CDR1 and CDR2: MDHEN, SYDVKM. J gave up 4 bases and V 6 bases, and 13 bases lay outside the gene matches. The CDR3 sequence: CASRAGTSGQNWYEQYF. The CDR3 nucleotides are TGTGCCAGCAGAGCCGGGACTAGCGGGCAAAATTGGTACGAGCAGTACTTC.

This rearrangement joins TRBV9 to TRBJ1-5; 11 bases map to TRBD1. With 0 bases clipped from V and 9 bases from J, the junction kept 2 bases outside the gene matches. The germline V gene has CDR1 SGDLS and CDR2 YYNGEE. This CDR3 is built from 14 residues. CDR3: CASSVGTGGWPQHF. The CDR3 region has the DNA TGTGCCAGCAGCGTAGGGACAGGGGGCTGGCCCCAGCATTTT.

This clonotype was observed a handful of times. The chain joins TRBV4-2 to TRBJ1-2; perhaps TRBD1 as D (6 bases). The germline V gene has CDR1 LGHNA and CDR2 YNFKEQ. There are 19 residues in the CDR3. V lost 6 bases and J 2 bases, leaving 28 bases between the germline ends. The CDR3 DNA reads TGTGCCAGCAGTGGTCAACATCCCGGGGGCCGCAGGTCAAACTATGGCTACACCTTC. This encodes CASSGQHPGGRRSNYGYTF.

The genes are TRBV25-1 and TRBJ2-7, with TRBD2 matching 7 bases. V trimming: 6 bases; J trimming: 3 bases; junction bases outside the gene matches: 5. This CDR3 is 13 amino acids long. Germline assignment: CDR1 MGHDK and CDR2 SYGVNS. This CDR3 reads CASSLAAIYEQYF. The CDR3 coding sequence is TGTGCCAGCAGCCTAGCGGCAATCTACGAGCAGTACTTC.

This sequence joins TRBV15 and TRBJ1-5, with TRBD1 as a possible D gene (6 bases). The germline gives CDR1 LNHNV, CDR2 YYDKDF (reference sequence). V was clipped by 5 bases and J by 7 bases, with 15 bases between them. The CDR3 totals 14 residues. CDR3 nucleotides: TGTGCCACCAGCCCCCGGCAGGGGAGCCAGCCCCAGCATTTT. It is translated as CATSPRQGSQPQHF.

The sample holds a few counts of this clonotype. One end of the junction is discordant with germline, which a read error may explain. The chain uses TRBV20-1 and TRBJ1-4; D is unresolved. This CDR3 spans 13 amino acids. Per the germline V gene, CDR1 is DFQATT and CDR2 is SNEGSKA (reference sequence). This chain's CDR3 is CSASAPDVEKLFF. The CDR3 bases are TGCAGTGCTAGTGCCCCTGACGTCGAAAAATTGTTTTTT.

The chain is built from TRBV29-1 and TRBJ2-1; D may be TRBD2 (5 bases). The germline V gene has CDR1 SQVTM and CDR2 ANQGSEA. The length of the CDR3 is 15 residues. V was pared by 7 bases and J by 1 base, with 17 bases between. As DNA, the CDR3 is TGCAGCGGGACCGGGGTTCCCAGGTCCTACAATGAGCAGTTCTTC. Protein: CSGTGVPRSYNEQFF.

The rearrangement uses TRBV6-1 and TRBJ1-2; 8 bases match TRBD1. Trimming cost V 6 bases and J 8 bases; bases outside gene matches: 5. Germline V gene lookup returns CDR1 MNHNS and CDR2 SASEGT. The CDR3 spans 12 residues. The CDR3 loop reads CASSVRGRGYTF. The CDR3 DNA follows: TGTGCCAGCAGCGTCAGGGGGCGCGGCTACACCTTC.

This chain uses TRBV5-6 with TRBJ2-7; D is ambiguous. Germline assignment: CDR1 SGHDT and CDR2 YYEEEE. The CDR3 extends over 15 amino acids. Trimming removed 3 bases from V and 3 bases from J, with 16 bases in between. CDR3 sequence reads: CASSSRRPSFYEQYF. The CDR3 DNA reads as TGTGCCAGCAGCTCCCGGCGCCCCTCGTTCTACGAGCAGTACTTC.